This T cell receptor (beta chain) appears in the sequencing data of a study of control samples from healthy donors and cancer patients. Clones were read by immunoSEQ multiplex PCR, and TCRdb kept only the in-frame ones, dropping some. The sample includes over 85,000 clones, roughly 88% of them seen just once. Germline CDR1 is KGHDR and CDR2 is SFDVKD. V lost 5 bases, J lost 3 bases, and 7 bases lay in between. CDR3 size: 14 residues. The source material was PBMCs. The J gene is TRBJ1-6, the V gene TRBV24-1; D unclear. The receptor was isolated from a woman aged 55-75 years with lung cancer. The CDR3 nucleotides are TGTGCCACCAGTGCGCGTAGCTATAATTCACCCCTCCACTTT. Protein sequence: CATSARSYNSPLHF.